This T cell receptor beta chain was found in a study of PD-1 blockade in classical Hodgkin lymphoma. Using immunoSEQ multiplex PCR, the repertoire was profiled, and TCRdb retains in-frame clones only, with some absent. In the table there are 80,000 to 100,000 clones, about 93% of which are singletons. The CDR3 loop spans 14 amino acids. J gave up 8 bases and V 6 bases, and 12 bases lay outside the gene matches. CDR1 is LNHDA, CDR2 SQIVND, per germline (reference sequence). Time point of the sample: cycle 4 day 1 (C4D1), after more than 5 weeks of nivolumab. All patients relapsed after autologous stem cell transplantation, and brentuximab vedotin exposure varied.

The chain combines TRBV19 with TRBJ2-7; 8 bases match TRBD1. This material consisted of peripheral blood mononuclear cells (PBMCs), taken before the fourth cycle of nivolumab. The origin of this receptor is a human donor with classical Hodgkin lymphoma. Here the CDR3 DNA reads TGTGCCAGTAGCCACCCGGGACAGGATCGGAAGCAGTACTTC. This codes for CASSHPGQDRKQYF.